This TCR beta chain derives from a study of T cells in Graves' hyperthyroidism and ophthalmopathy. Amplified regions were TCR beta CDR3 sequences from RNA transcripts. Researchers ran a first-round RT-PCR on the TCR CDR3 using the HTBI primer set. TCRdb reprocessed the multiplex PCR reads via MiXCR and lists one record per CDR3 protein. Here the sample spans under 500,000 distinct CDR3 sequences, around an eighth being singletons. Trimming stripped 1 base from V and 9 bases from J, with 14 bases between. The germline V gene has CDR1 SGDLS and CDR2 YYNGEE. This CDR3 has 14 amino acids. The receptor's source is a man aged 45-65 years with Graves' ophthalmopathy. Sequencing input: blood. This chain connects TRBV9 to TRBJ2-1; D perhaps matches TRBD2 (5 bases). In DNA form, the CDR3 reads TGTGCCAGCAGCGTATTGGTGGGAGTAGGTGAGCAGTTCTTC. This encodes CASSVLVGVGEQFF.